The entry that follows covers one T cell receptor beta chain sequence. Its antigen remains unidentified. It has no much larger one-base neighbor in the sample; base qualities were not kept. The immunoSEQ Assay, a bias-controlled multiplex PCR, was used to amplify TCRbeta CDR3 regions from genomic DNA. Regarding the original processing steps: The number of nucleated cells in each sample was estimated by amplification of reference gene primers within the assay. To quantify the absolute abundance of each unique TCRbeta CDR3 rearrangement, sequence reads were collapsed and filtered. For each sample, productive Simpson clonality was calculated as the square root of Simpson's diversity index across productive rearrangements. The table comes from immuneACCESS by way of TCRdb, which keeps in-frame sequences with V and J called. Part of the clones is missing from these tables; in studies checked, under half for an unresolved V gene and the rest for unknown reasons. That table gives V, J and clone size, and the DNA gave D and trimming. This sample gives about 96,000 clones in total; about four fifths of them show up just once. The ten top clones hold roughly 17% of the sample.

The CDR3 covers 14 residues, taking in both the cysteine and the phenylalanine. The sequence is cut down to CDR3 DNA, 42 bases in frame from base 1. Trimming takes 6 bases from V and 3 bases from J, and the germline ends sit 14 bases apart. CDR1 and CDR2, per the germline V gene, are SNHLY and FYNNEI. This sample was included in a study of blood T cell repertoires in COVID-19 (dated by TCRdb to about 2020). For the study in its entirety: Collaborator samples came from the United States, Italy and Spain and covered acute and convalescent phases of COVID-19. The repertoires were released in a freely available public database meant as a resource for research on the immune response to SARS-CoV-2. Where available, HLA class I and class II types were taken from metadata supplied by the sample provider and were not determined by assay-based typing. The dataset comprised deeply sampled blood TCRbeta repertoires from subjects exposed to, actively infected with, or recovered from COVID-19. Nearly every sample came with metadata listing a de-identified subject ID, COVID-19 status, age in years and sex. The samples were drawn from two sources: the first 160 participants of the ongoing ImmuneRACE study, and about 1,300 subjects contributed by 6 global collaborators. The prospective study material was composed of cDNA or gDNA derived from T cells, B-cell-depleted T cells, or PBMCs. The full study reports these points: The amount of clinical and demographic metadata varied by source and participant and was provided uncurated.

The collaborating institutions used their own protocols to collect whole blood in K2EDTA tubes. Collaborator samples were shipped for TCRbeta analysis as frozen whole blood, isolated PBMCs, or DNA extracted from either sample type. Recombination connected TRBV2 to TRBJ1-2, with TRBD1 tentatively as D gene (6 bases match). Sequenced sample: peripheral blood. This sequence was found in a woman aged 55-75 years with acute or convalescent COVID-19. The DNA sequence is as follows: TGTGCCAGCAGAGACGACAGGCCCTACTATGGCTACACCTTC. Translated, it gives CASRDDRPYYGYTF.